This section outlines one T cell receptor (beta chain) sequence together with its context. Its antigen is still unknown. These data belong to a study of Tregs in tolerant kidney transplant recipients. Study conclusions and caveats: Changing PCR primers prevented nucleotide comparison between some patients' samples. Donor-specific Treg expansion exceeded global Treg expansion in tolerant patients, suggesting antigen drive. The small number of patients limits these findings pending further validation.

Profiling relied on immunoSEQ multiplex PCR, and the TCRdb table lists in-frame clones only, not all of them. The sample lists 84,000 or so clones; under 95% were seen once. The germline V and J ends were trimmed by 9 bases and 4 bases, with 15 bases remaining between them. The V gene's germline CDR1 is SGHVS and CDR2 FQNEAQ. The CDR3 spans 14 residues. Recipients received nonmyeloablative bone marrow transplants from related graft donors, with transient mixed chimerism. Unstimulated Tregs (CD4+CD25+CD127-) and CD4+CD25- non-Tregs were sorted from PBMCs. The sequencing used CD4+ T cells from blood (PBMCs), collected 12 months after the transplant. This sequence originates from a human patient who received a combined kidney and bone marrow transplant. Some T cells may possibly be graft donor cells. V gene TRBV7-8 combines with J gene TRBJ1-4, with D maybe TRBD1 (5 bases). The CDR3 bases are TGTGCCAGTAGGAGGGACTTACGTAATGAAAAACTGTTTTTT. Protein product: CASRRDLRNEKLFF.